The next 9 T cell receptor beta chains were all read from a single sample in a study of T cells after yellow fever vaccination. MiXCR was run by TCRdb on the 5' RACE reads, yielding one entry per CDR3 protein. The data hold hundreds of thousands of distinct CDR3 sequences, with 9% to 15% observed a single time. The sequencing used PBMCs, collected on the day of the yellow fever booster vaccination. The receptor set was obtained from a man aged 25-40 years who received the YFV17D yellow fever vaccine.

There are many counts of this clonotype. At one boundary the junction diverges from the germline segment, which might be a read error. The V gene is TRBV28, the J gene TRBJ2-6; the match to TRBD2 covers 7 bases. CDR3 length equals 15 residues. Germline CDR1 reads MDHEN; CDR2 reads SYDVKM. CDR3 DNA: TGCGCCAGCAGCTTGGGGGGGTCCGGGGCCAACGTCCTGACTTTC. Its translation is CASSLGGSGANVLTF. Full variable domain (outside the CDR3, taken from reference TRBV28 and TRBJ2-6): DVKVTQSSRYLVKRTGEKVFLECVQDMDHENMFWYRQDPGLGLRLIYFSYDVKMKEKGDIPEGYSVSREKKERFSLILESASTNQTSMYLCASSLGGSGANVLTFGAGSRLTVL.

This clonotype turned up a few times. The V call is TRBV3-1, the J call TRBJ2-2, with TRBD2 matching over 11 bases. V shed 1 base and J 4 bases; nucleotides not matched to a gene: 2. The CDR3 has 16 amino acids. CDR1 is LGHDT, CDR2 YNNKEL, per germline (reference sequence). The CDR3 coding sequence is TGTGCCAGCAGCCAAGGACTAGCGGGAAGCACCGGGGAGCTGTTTTTT. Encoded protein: CASSQGLAGSTGELFF.

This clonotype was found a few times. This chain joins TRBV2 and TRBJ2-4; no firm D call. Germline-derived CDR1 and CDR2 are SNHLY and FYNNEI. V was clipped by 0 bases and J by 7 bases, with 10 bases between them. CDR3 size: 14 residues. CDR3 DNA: TGTGCCAGCAGTGAAGCGGGGATCGGGAACATTCAGTACTTC. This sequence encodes CASSEAGIGNIQYF. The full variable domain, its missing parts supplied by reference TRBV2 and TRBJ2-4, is EPEVTQTPSHQVTQMGQEVILRCVPISNHLYFYWYRQILGQKVEFLVSFYNNEISEKSEIFDDQFSVERPDGSNFTLKIRSTKLEDSAMYFCASSEAGIGNIQYFGAGTRLSVL.

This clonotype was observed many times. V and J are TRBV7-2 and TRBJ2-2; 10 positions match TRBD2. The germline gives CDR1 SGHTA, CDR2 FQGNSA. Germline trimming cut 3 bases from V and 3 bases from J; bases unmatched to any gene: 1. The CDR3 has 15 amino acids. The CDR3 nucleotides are TGTGCCAGCAGCTTGGGACTAGCGCACACCGGGGAGCTGTTTTTT. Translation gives CASSLGLAHTGELFF.

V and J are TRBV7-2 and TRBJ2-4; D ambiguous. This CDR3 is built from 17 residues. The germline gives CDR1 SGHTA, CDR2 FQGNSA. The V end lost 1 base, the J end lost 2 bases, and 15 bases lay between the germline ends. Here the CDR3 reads CASSLGHMTLPKNIQYF. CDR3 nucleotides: TGTGCCAGCAGCTTAGGGCATATGACTCTCCCCAAAAACATTCAGTACTTC.

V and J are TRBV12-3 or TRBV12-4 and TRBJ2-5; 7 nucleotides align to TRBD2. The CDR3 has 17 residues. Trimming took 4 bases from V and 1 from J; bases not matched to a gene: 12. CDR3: CASSSGVSGLSQETQYF. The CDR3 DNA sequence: TGTGCCAGCAGTTCCGGGGTTAGCGGGTTATCCCAAGAGACCCAGTACTTC.

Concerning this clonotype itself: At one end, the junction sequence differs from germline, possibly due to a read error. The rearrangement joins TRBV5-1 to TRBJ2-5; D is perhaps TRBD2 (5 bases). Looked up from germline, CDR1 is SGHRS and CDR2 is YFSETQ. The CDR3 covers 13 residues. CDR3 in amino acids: CASSLGTYENQYF. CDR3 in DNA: TGCGCCAGCAGCTTGGGGACTTACGAGAACCAGTACTTC.

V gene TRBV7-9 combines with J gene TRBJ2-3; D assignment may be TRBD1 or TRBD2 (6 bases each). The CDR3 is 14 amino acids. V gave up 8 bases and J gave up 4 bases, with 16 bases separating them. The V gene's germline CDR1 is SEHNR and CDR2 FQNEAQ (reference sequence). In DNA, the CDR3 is TGTGCCAGCGAGGGGGGAGTCAAACCAGATACGCAGTATTTT. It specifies CASEGGVKPDTQYF.

CDR3 nucleotide sequence: TGTGCCAGCAGCTCCTGGGACAGGAGGAACTATGGCTACACCTTC. It codes for CASSSWDRRNYGYTF. The rearrangement joins TRBV13 to TRBJ1-2; TRBD1 matches 8 bases. Looked up from germline, CDR1 is PRHDT and CDR2 is FYEKMQ (reference sequence). The CDR3 extends over 15 amino acids. V gave up 4 bases and J gave up 2 bases; unmatched junction bases: 6.